This TCR beta chain was identified during a study of cytomegalovirus exposure and HLA in healthy donors. Study background: Roughly 85 million unique TCRs from HLA-typed donors were held in an early release of data. Notes on the study in general: In a later analysis, TCR association rates varied by HLA locus: DRB1 most, HLA-C fewest. As was reported, the HLA-A and HLA-B alleles of most subjects were accurately predicted from TCR beta sequences.

Worth noting for this clone: Its target is unknown.

Donors sampled were nominally healthy, though unrecorded immune exposures were likely. The primer mix had 60 Vbeta and 13 Jbeta primers. Assay: immunoSEQ multiplex PCR; the TCRdb copy retains only in-frame clones and omits some. The repertoire consists of 150,000 to 200,000 clones, with approximately 84% occurring once and the leading ten covering around 0.24%. V shed 0 bases and J shed 6 bases, with 14 bases lying between them. The CDR3 spans 16 residues. From germline, CDR1 is SGHTA and CDR2 FQGTGA. The sequenced sample was PBMCs. This TCR was recovered from a boy younger than 18 in good health and CMV-seronegative. V is TRBV7-3 and J is TRBJ2-2; weak D call: TRBD2 (6 bases). This CDR3 is CASSLTSSGDSGELFF. The CDR3 DNA sequence: TGTGCCAGCAGCTTAACATCCTCTGGGGACTCCGGGGAGCTGTTTTTT.